Following are 7 T cell receptor beta chains from one sample sequenced in a study of CD8 T cells in Susac syndrome. RNA in amounts of roughly 0.45 to 1 ug was reverse transcribed with random hexamers. TCRdb passed the immunoSEQ multiplex PCR reads through MiXCR, listing each CDR3 protein once. The repertoire includes around 160,000 distinct CDR3 sequences, around 95% of them detected once, and just over 0.13% sits in the top ten. Sequenced material: CD4+ T cells from PBMCs. Receptor source: a human donor in good health.

The rearrangement links TRBV7-3 to TRBJ2-7; weak D call: TRBD1 (5 bases). Germline V lookup: CDR1 SGHTA, CDR2 FQGTGA. Deletions cut 2 bases from V and 1 base from J, with 12 bases between. The CDR3 covers 15 residues. The CDR3 DNA sequence: TGTGCCAGCAGCTTAGGCTCAGGGATATCCTACGAGCAGTACTTC. Translated: CASSLGSGISYEQYF.

V is TRBV29-1 and J is TRBJ1-2; D not resolved. The V end lost 5 bases, the J end lost 4 bases, and 8 bases lay between the germline ends. The germline CDR1 and CDR2 sequences are SQVTM and ANQGSEA. The CDR3 loop spans 11 amino acids. CDR3 protein: CSVNRAYGYTF. CDR3 DNA: TGCAGCGTTAACCGTGCCTATGGCTACACCTTC.

V usage is TRBV20-1 and J usage is TRBJ2-7; 10 bases line up with TRBD2. Germline V gene data show CDR1 as DFQATT and CDR2 as SNEGSKA (reference sequence). This CDR3 region has 15 residues. V lost 1 base, J lost 3 bases, and 6 bases stayed unmatched. The DNA for the CDR3 is TGCAGTGCTAGAGGGCTAGCGGGGGTCAACTACGAGCAGTACTTC. This translates into CSARGLAGVNYEQYF.

The chain links TRBV12-3 or TRBV12-4 to TRBJ2-2; 8 positions agree with TRBD1. Trimming at V came to 5 bases and at J to 2 bases, leaving 4 bases not matched to a gene. The CDR3 length is 15 residues. CDR3 nucleotides: TGTGCCAGCAGTGCCGGGACAGGAAACACCGGGGAGCTGTTTTTT. Encoded protein: CASSAGTGNTGELFF.

The chain employs TRBV6-6 and TRBJ2-7; tentative D call: TRBD1 (6 bases). CDR1 and CDR2 from the germline V gene are MNHNY and SVGAGI (reference sequence). The V gene lost 4 bases and the J gene lost 1 base, with 11 bases spanning the gap. The CDR3 is made up of 14 amino acids. Written as DNA, the CDR3 is TGTGCCAGCAGTTTATACAGGGATTCCTACGAGCAGTACTTC. This codes for CASSLYRDSYEQYF.

The chain combines TRBV7-6 with TRBJ2-2; no clear D gene. V lost 1 base and J lost 4, with 7 bases in between. The germline gives CDR1 SGHVS, CDR2 FNYEAQ. The CDR3 runs to 14 residues. The CDR3 nucleotides are TGTGCCAGCAGCTTAGTGGCGAGCACCGGGGAGCTGTTTTTT. The encoded protein is CASSLVASTGELFF.

In its sample, this clonotype was seen once. The chain carries TRBV7-3 and TRBJ2-7; D may be TRBD1 (6 bases). CDR1 and CDR2 (germline): SGHTA, FQGTGA. Deletions cut 5 bases from V and 0 bases from J, with 14 bases between. The CDR3 consists of 15 residues. The CDR3 reads CASSPSTGSSYEQYF. The CDR3 region has the DNA TGTGCCAGCAGCCCGTCAACAGGGAGCTCCTACGAGCAGTACTTC.